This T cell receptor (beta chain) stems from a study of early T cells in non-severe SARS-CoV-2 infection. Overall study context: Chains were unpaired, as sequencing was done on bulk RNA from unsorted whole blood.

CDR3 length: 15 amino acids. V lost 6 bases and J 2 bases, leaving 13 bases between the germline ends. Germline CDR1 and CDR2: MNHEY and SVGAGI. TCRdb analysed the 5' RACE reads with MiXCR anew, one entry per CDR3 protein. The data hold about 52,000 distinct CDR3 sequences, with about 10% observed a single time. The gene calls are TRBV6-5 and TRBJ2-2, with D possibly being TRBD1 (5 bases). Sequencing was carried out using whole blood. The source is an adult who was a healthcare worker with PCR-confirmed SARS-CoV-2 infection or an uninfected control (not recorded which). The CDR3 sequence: CASSLSGINTGELFF. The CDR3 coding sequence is TGTGCCAGCAGCCTATCAGGGATCAACACCGGGGAGCTGTTTTTT.